These 29 T cell receptor beta chains were sequenced from one sample in a study of CD8 T cells in Susac syndrome. Reverse transcription of roughly 0.45 to 1 ug RNA was carried out with random hexamers. Via MiXCR, TCRdb re-called the immunoSEQ multiplex PCR reads, giving one row per CDR3 protein. This sample carries 50,000 or so distinct CDR3 sequences, roughly 93% of them seen once, and the ten largest clones take 0.4% to 0.55%. The sample was CD8+ T cells from PBMCs. The receptors here all came from a human donor with multiple sclerosis.

The V gene is TRBV9, the J gene TRBJ2-3, with 9 bases identical to TRBD2. V shed 0 bases, J shed 2 bases, and the junction held 7 bases outside the gene matches. The length of the CDR3 is 17 residues. Per germline, CDR1 SGDLS and CDR2 YYNGEE. The CDR3 spells CASSVESAGGDTDTQYF. The CDR3 region has the DNA TGTGCCAGCAGCGTAGAGTCAGCGGGGGGTGACACAGATACGCAGTATTTT.

The chain couples TRBV7-2 to TRBJ1-1; tentative D call: TRBD1 (5 bases). The CDR3 length is 15 residues. Germline V gene sequence: CDR1 SGHTA, CDR2 FQGNSA. Trimming cost V 4 bases and J 1 base, with 13 bases left between them. The CDR3 region is CTSSSSGRGNTEAFF. The CDR3 DNA reads TGTACCAGCAGCTCGTCGGGACGGGGGAACACTGAAGCTTTCTTT. Full variable domain (outside the CDR3, taken from reference TRBV7-2 and TRBJ1-1): GAGVSQSPSNKVTEKGKDVELRCDPISGHTALYWYRQSLGQGLEFLIYFQGNSAPDKSGLPSDRFSAERTGGSVSTLTIQRTQQEDSAVYLCTSSSSGRGNTEAFFGQGTRLTVV.

The chain recombines TRBV2 with TRBJ2-1; D is possibly TRBD2 (6 bases). This CDR3 comprises 15 residues. Germline CDR1 reads SNHLY; CDR2 reads FYNNEI. V gave up 4 bases and J gave up 5 bases, with 15 bases separating them. In DNA form, the CDR3 reads TGTGCCAGCAGTGGTCCATCCGGGGAGGACAATGAGCAGTTCTTC. It translates to CASSGPSGEDNEQFF.

CDR3 region: CASSFTGTPSQPQHF. As DNA, the CDR3 is TGTGCCAGCAGTTTTACCGGGACCCCCTCTCAGCCCCAGCATTTT. J is TRBJ1-5 and V is TRBV12-3 or TRBV12-4; the D gene is possibly TRBD1 (5 bases). Deletions cut 3 bases from V and 6 bases from J, with 15 bases between. The CDR3 length is 15 residues.

This chain links TRBV7-9 with TRBJ1-2; D might be TRBD1 (6 bases). Per the germline V gene, CDR1 is SEHNR and CDR2 is FQNEAQ (reference sequence). Trimming shortened V by 8 bases and J by 4 bases, and 20 bases separated the two germline ends. The CDR3 contains 15 residues. CDR3 residues: CASAMGQGYGYGYTF. In DNA, the CDR3 is TGTGCCAGCGCCATGGGCCAGGGGTATGGCTATGGCTACACCTTC.

V is TRBV28 and J is TRBJ2-3; D may be TRBD1 (5 bases). V lost 3 bases, J lost 1 base, and 11 bases lay in between. Germline V gene sequence: CDR1 MDHEN, CDR2 SYDVKM. This CDR3 contains 15 residues. The CDR3 loop reads CASSFWGDGTDTQYF. CDR3 sequence (DNA): TGTGCCAGCAGTTTCTGGGGCGACGGCACAGATACGCAGTATTTT.

The genes are TRBV30 and TRBJ2-7, with 8 nucleotides matching TRBD1. The V and J ends lost 0 bases and 2 bases, in that order; junction bases with no gene match: 9. The CDR3 runs 16 residues. Germline V lookup: CDR1 GTSNPN, CDR2 SVGIG (reference sequence). The CDR3 reads CAWSVLGQGAPYEQYF. CDR3 bases: TGTGCCTGGAGTGTACTGGGCCAGGGGGCACCCTACGAGCAGTACTTC.

The rearrangement links TRBV2 to TRBJ2-5, with TRBD1 as a possible D gene (5 bases). The CDR3 covers 17 residues. V gave up 2 bases and J gave up 3 bases, with 19 bases separating them. The germline V gene encodes CDR1 SNHLY and CDR2 FYNNEI. The CDR3 reads CASSEFAGSLFEETQYF. CDR3 in DNA: TGTGCCAGCAGTGAATTTGCAGGGTCCTTGTTCGAAGAGACCCAGTACTTC.

This chain connects TRBV4-1 to TRBJ1-2, with 9 bases matching TRBD1. The V gene end was trimmed by 3 bases and the J gene end by 3 bases; junction bases not matched to a gene: 2. The CDR3 spans 14 residues. In germline, CDR1 is MGHRA, CDR2 YSYEKL. The CDR3 nucleotides read TGCGCCAGCAGCCACCGGACAGGGGACTATGGCTACACCTTC. Encoded protein: CASSHRTGDYGYTF.

The V and J genes are TRBV2 and TRBJ2-6; TRBD1 aligns across 7 bases. Per germline, CDR1 SNHLY and CDR2 FYNNEI. The CDR3 length is 14 residues. After removal of 3 bases from V and 4 bases from J, the junction contained 0 bases not matched to a gene. The CDR3 coding sequence is TGTGCCAGCAGTGAGGGACAGGGGGCCAACGTCCTGACTTTC. Translated: CASSEGQGANVLTF.

The chain joins TRBV28 to TRBJ1-1, with D uncertain. The CDR3 runs to 13 residues. The V gene lost 8 bases and the J gene lost 1 base, with 11 bases spanning the gap. Germline V gene lookup returns CDR1 MDHEN and CDR2 SYDVKM. CDR3: CASRFRTNTEAFF. The DNA for the CDR3 is TGTGCCAGCCGGTTCAGGACGAACACTGAAGCTTTCTTT.

The chain links TRBV29-1 to TRBJ1-2; D is undetermined. CDR1 and CDR2 (germline): SQVTM, ANQGSEA. V lost 4 bases and J lost 3, with 12 bases in between. The CDR3 runs 13 residues. The CDR3 nucleotides are TGCAGCGTTGCCCGGACGGGATACTATGGCTACACCTTC. Its protein product is CSVARTGYYGYTF.

This clonotype appeared once. V gene TRBV12-3 or TRBV12-4 combines with J gene TRBJ2-2; D gene ambiguous. V shed 4 bases and J shed 4 bases, with 4 bases lying between them. The CDR3 sequence is 12 residues long. CDR3 nucleotides: TGTGCCAGCAGTTATGGCACCGGGGAGCTGTTTTTT. The encoded protein is CASSYGTGELFF.

This chain uses TRBV3-1 with TRBJ2-7; 9 bases fit TRBD1. Germline CDR1 LGHDT, CDR2 YNNKEL (reference sequence). CDR3 length: 16 residues. The junction had 9 bases not matched to a gene; V was cut back by 4 bases and J by 2 bases. DNA of the CDR3: TGTGCCAGCAGCCCCCTCGCCGGGACAGGGACCTACGAGCAGTACTTC. Amino acids: CASSPLAGTGTYEQYF.

The rearrangement uses TRBV11-2 and TRBJ2-1; a possible D gene is TRBD2 (5 bases). The V end was cut by 5 bases, the J end by 5 bases, with 10 bases between. The CDR3 runs 13 residues. Germline CDR1 is SGHAT and CDR2 is FQNNGV. In nucleotides, the CDR3 is TGTGCCAGCAGCACCGGACTCAACAATGAGCAGTTCTTC. This codes for CASSTGLNNEQFF.

The chain recombines TRBV6-2 or TRBV6-3 with TRBJ2-5, with unresolved D. The V end lost 2 bases, the J end lost 10 bases, and 14 bases lay between the germline ends. The CDR3 runs to 13 residues. Per germline, CDR1 MNHEY and CDR2 SVGEGT. CDR3 sequence (DNA): TGTGCCAGCAGTTACCCCTACGGAGTAGACCAGTACTTC. Protein: CASSYPYGVDQYF.

The chain combines TRBV12-3 or TRBV12-4 with TRBJ2-5; tentative D call: TRBD1 (5 bases). The germline V and J ends were trimmed by 3 bases and 2 bases, with 19 bases remaining between them. The CDR3 runs to 17 residues. The CDR3 loop reads CASSFRGGHLGQETQYF. The CDR3 DNA follows: TGTGCCAGCAGTTTTAGGGGCGGACACCTGGGGCAAGAGACCCAGTACTTC.

The J gene is TRBJ2-1, the V gene TRBV5-4; D may match TRBD1 or TRBD2 (6 bases each). Germline CDR1 reads SGHNT; CDR2 reads YYREEE (reference sequence). V lost 4 bases and J lost 7, with 18 bases in between. The CDR3 is 15 amino acids. This CDR3 reads CASSLARGPGNEQFF. As DNA, the CDR3 is TGTGCCAGCAGCCTCGCCCGGGGGCCGGGGAATGAGCAGTTCTTC. Drawing the rest from reference TRBV5-4 and TRBJ2-1, the complete variable domain is ETGVTQSPTHLIKTRGQQVTLRCSSQSGHNTVSWYQQALGQGPQFIFQYYREEENGRGNFPPRFSGLQFPNYSSELNVNALELDDSALYLCASSLARGPGNEQFFGPGTRLTVL.

This chain uses TRBV4-1 with TRBJ1-1; D gene unclear. Trimming pared 2 bases from V and 1 base from J, leaving 8 bases between. Germline-derived CDR1 and CDR2 are MGHRA and YSYEKL. This CDR3 is 14 amino acids long. In nucleotides, the CDR3 is TGCGCCAGCAGCCAATGGACCGCGAACACTGAAGCTTTCTTT. Translated, it gives CASSQWTANTEAFF.

In this sample, this clonotype turned up once. This chain links TRBV30 with TRBJ1-2, with D possibly being TRBD1 (6 bases). The CDR3 runs 16 residues. Deletions cut 2 bases from V and 4 bases from J, with 20 bases between. CDR1 and CDR2 from the germline V gene are GTSNPN and SVGIG (reference sequence). As DNA, the CDR3 is TGTGCCTGGAGTAAAATGGGCAGGGGCGGCGGCTATGGCTACACCTTC. Protein: CAWSKMGRGGGYGYTF.

This sequence joins TRBV29-1 and TRBJ2-1; D gene ambiguous. In germline, CDR1 is SQVTM, CDR2 ANQGSEA. CDR3 length: 14 residues. V was clipped by 4 bases and J by 4 bases, with 14 bases between them. The CDR3 sequence: CSVVSGSGYNEQFF. CDR3 sequence (DNA): TGCAGCGTTGTGTCGGGCTCGGGTTACAATGAGCAGTTCTTC.

The chain couples TRBV27 to TRBJ2-3, with TRBD2 identical over 7 bases. CDR3 size: 14 residues. Losses at the gene ends were 3 bases for V and 5 bases for J; bases not matched to a gene: 5. Looked up from germline, CDR1 is MNHEY and CDR2 is SMNVEV (reference sequence). The CDR3 DNA is TGTGCCAGCAGTTTGGCGGGGGTAGGAGATACGCAGTATTTT. Residues: CASSLAGVGDTQYF.

This chain uses TRBV25-1 with TRBJ1-5; D call uncertain. CDR1 and CDR2 (germline): MGHDK, SYGVNS. The CDR3 spans 14 residues. Trimming shortened V by 2 bases and J by 7 bases, and 12 bases separated the two germline ends. In nucleotides, the CDR3 is TGTGCCAGCAGTGAACGAGGGTTGGTGCAGCCCCAGCATTTT. It codes for CASSERGLVQPQHF.

The V gene is TRBV13, the J gene TRBJ1-4, with D possibly matching TRBD1 (6 bases). There are 15 residues in the CDR3. V was clipped by 2 bases and J by 4 bases, with 11 bases between them. Per the germline V gene, CDR1 is PRHDT and CDR2 is FYEKMQ (reference sequence). The CDR3 loop reads CASSLQGMHNEKLFF. CDR3 coding DNA: TGTGCCAGCAGCTTACAGGGGATGCATAATGAAAAACTGTTTTTT.

The rearrangement uses TRBV4-2 and TRBJ1-6; unclear D gene. Germline V gives CDR1 LGHNA, CDR2 YNFKEQ. This CDR3 has 14 amino acids. Trimming left V 1 base short and J 7 bases short, with 8 bases between. In DNA, the CDR3 is TGTGCCAGCAGCCAAGGGTCAGAAAATTCACCCCTCCACTTT. Translating it yields CASSQGSENSPLHF.

The V gene is TRBV19, the J gene TRBJ1-2; D call uncertain. The CDR3 has 14 amino acids. Germline V CDR1 and CDR2: LNHDA, SQIVND (reference sequence). V dropped 3 bases and J dropped 4 bases, with 12 bases sitting between them. The CDR3 DNA sequence: TGTGCCAGTAGTATCCCGGGCTACATCTATGGCTACACCTTC. Its translation is CASSIPGYIYGYTF.

The J gene is TRBJ2-1, the V gene TRBV11-1; D not resolved. Germline CDR1 and CDR2: SGHAT and FQDESV (reference sequence). CDR3 length equals 15 residues. V lost 1 base to trimming and J lost 0 bases, with 7 bases between them. Here the CDR3 DNA reads TGTGCCAGCAGCTTAGTCCACAACTCCTACAATGAGCAGTTCTTC. Translating it yields CASSLVHNSYNEQFF.

V gene TRBV7-8 combines with J gene TRBJ1-1; TRBD1 agrees at 7 bases. Germline V gene sequence: CDR1 SGHVS, CDR2 FQNEAQ. V gave up 5 bases and J gave up 4 bases; unmatched junction bases: 13. CDR3 length: 16 residues. The CDR3 is CASSPTGMPLGTEAFF. The CDR3 nucleotides read TGTGCCAGCAGCCCGACAGGGATGCCCCTGGGCACTGAAGCTTTCTTT.

The chain has TRBV28 and TRBJ2-1; 9 nucleotides align to TRBD1. Germline trimming cut 8 bases from V and 3 bases from J; bases unmatched to any gene: 20. CDR1 is MDHEN, CDR2 SYDVKM, per germline. The CDR3 extends over 19 amino acids. CDR3 nucleotide sequence: TGTGCCAGCCTTCCCGGGACAGGGAATGTCCTCACCTTCTACAATGAGCAGTTCTTC. This codes for CASLPGTGNVLTFYNEQFF.